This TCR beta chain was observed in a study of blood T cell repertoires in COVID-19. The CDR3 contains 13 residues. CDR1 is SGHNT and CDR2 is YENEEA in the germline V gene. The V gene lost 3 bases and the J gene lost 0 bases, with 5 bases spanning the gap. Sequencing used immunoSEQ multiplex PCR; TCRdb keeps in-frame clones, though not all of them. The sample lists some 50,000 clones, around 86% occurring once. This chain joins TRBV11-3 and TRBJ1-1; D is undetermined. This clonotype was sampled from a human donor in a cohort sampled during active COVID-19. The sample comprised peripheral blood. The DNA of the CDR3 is TGTGCCAGCAGCTTCTCTCTGAACACTGAAGCTTTCTTT. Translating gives CASSFSLNTEAFF.